The 3 T cell receptor beta chains reported below all come from one sample, sequenced in a study of blood T cells in healthy people across ages. Then a second PCR, running roughly 7 to 11 cycles, was carried out with a sample-barcoded 5' primer and a J-beta primer mix. TCRdb reanalysed the 5' RACE reads using MiXCR and keeps one entry per CDR3 protein. Found here are about 800,000 distinct CDR3 sequences, around 50% of them singletons; the top ten hold less than 20%. The sequenced sample was blood. These receptors came from a man older than 75 in good health.

This chain uses TRBV5-1 with TRBJ2-5, with 10 bases aligning to TRBD2. The assigned J gene may be wrong: the sequence end matches TRBJ2-7 better. CDR1 is SGHRS and CDR2 is YFSETQ in the germline V gene. This CDR3 contains 15 residues. The CDR3 nucleotides are TGCGCCAGCAGCTTGGAGGCTAGCGGGAGTTACGAGCAGTACTTC. This codes for CASSLEASGSYEQYF.

This clonotype was detected many times. The chain employs TRBV7-3 and TRBJ2-1; 7 positions match TRBD2. CDR1 is SGHTA, CDR2 FQGTGA, per germline. This CDR3 comprises 14 residues. V shed 6 bases, J shed 0 bases, and the junction held 2 bases outside the gene matches. The CDR3 bases are TGTGCCAGCAGTCTAGCGGTCTCCTACAATGAGCAGTTCTTC. Its translation: CASSLAVSYNEQFF.

Only a few counts were recorded for this clonotype. The chain couples TRBV19 to TRBJ1-2; the D is unclear. The CDR3 loop spans 15 amino acids. The germline V gene has CDR1 LNHDA and CDR2 SQIVND (reference sequence). Trimming cost V 7 bases and J 0 bases, with 15 bases left between them. The CDR3 region is CASTLGDAANYGYTF. The CDR3 nucleotides are TGTGCCAGTACCCTCGGCGACGCTGCTAACTATGGCTACACCTTC.